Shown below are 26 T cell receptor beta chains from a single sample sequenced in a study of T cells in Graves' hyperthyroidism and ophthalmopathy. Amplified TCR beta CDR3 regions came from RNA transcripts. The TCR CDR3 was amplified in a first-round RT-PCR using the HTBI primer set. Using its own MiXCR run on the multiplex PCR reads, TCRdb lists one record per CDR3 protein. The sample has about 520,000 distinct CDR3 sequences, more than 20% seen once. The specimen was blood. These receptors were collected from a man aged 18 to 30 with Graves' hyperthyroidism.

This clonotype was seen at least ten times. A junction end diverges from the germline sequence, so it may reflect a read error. The CDR3 DNA reads as TGTGCCAGCAGTAACTCCCGAGTCGCCCAGCCTCCTGAGACCCAGTACTTC. Protein: CASSNSRVAQPPETQYF. The J gene is TRBJ2-5, the V gene TRBV6-5, with D hard to call. This CDR3 has 17 residues. Looked up from germline, CDR1 is MNHEY and CDR2 is SVGAGI.

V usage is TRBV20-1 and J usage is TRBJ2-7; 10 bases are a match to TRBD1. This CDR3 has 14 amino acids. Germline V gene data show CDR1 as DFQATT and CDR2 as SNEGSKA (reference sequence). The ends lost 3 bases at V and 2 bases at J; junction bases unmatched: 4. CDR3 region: CSARDRGSPYEQYF. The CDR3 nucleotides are TGCAGTGCTAGGGACAGGGGGTCCCCCTACGAGCAGTACTTC.

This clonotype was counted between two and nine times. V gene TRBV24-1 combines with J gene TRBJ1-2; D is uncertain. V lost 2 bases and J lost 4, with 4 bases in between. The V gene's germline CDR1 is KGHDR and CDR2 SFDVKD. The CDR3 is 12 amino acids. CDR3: CATSDSRYGYTF. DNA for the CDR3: TGTGCCACCAGTGATTCGCGCTATGGCTACACCTTC.

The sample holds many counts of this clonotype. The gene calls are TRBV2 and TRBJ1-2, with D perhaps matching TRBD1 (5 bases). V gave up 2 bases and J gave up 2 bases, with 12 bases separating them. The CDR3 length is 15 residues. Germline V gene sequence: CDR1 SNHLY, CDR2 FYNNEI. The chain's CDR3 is CASSEMGTANYGYTF. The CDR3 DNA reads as TGTGCCAGCAGTGAAATGGGGACGGCAAACTATGGCTACACCTTC.

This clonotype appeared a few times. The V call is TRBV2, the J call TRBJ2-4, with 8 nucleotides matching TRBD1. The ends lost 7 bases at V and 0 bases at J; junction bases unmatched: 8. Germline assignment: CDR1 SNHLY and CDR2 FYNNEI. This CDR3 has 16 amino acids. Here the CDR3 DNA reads TGTGCCAGCACCCGGACAGGGACCGTAGCCAAAAACATTCAGTACTTC. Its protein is CASTRTGTVAKNIQYF.

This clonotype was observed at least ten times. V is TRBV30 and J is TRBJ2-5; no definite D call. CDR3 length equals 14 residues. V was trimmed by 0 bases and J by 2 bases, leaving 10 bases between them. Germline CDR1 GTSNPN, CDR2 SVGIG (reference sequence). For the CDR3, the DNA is TGTGCCTGGAGTGTACCCAGCGTACAAGAGACCCAGTACTTC. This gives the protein CAWSVPSVQETQYF.

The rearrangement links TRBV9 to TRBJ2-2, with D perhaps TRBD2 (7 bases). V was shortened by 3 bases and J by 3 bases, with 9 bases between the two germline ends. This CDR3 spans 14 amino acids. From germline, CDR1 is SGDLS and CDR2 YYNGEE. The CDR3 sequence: CASSGGGHTGELFF. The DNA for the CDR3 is TGTGCCAGCAGCGGGGGGGGGCACACCGGGGAGCTGTTTTTT. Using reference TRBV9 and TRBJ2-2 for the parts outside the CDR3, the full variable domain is DSGVTQTPKHLITATGQRVTLRCSPRSGDLSVYWYQQSLDQGLQFLIQYYNGEERAKGNILERFSAQQFPDLHSELNLSSLELGDSALYFCASSGGGHTGELFFGEGSRLTVL.

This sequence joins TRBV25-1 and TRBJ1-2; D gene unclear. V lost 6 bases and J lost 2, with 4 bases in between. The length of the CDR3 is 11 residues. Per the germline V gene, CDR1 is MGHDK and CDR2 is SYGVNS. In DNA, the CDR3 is TGTGCCAGCAGGTGGAACTATGGCTACACCTTC. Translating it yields CASRWNYGYTF.

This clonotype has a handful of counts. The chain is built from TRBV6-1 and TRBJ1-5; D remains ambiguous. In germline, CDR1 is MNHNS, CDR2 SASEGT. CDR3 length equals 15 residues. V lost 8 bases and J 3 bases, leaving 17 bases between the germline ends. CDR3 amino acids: CASPTRGSSNQPQHF. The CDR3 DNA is TGTGCCAGCCCAACTCGGGGTTCCTCCAATCAGCCCCAGCATTTT.

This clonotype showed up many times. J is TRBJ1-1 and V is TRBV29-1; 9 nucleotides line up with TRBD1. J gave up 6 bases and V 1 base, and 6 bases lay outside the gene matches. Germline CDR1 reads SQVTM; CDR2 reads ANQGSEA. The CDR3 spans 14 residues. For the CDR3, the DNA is TGCAGCGTTGAAGGACAGGGGGGGATTTCTGAAGCTTTCTTT. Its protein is CSVEGQGGISEAFF.

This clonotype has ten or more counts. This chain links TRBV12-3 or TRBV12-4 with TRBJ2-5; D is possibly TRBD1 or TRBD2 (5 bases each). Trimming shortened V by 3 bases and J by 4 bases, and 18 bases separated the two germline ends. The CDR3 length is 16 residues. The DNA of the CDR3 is TGTGCCAGCAGTTTCGGGACCCTGAGGGGCCCAGAGACCCAGTACTTC. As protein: CASSFGTLRGPETQYF.

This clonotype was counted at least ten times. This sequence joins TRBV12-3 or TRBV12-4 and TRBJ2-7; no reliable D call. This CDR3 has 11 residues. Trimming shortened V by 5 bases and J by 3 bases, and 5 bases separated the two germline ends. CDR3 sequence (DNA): TGTGCCAGCAGTATGAACTACGAGCAGTACTTC. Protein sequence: CASSMNYEQYF.

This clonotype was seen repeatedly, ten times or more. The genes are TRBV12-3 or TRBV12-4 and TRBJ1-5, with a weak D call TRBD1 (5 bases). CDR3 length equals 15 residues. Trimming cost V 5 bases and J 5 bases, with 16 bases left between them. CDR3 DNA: TGTGCCAGCAGTGGGACCAGACGGGTGGATCAGCCCCAGCATTTT. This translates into CASSGTRRVDQPQHF.

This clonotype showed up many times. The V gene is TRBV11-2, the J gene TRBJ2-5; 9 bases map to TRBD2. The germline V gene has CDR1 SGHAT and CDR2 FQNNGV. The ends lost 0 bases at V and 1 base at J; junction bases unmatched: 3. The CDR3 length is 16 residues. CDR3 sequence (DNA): TGTGCCAGCAGCTTAGAAATAGCGGGGGCCCAAGAGACCCAGTACTTC. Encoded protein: CASSLEIAGAQETQYF.

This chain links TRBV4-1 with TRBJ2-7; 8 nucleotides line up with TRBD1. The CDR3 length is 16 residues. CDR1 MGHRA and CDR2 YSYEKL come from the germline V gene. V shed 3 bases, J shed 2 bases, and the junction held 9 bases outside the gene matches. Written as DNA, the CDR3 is TGCGCCAGCAGCCAGTACCCGGCGGGACAGGCCTACGAGCAGTACTTC. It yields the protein CASSQYPAGQAYEQYF.

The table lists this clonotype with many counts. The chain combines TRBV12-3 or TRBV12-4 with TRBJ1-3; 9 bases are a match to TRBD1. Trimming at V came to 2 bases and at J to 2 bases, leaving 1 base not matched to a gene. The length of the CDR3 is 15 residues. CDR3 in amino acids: CASSLWDRAGNTIYF. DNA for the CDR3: TGTGCCAGCAGTTTATGGGACAGGGCTGGAAACACCATATATTTT.

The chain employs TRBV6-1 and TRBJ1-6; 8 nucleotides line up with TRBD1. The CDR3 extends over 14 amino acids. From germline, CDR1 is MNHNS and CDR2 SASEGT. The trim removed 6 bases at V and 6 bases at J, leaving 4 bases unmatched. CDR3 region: CASRGQDPNSPLHF. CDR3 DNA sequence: TGTGCCAGCAGGGGACAGGATCCTAATTCACCCCTCCACTTT.

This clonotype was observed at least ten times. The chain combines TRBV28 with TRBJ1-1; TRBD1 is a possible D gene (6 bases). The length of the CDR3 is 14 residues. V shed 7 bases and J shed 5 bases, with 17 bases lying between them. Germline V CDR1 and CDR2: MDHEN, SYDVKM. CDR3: CASTVGGPRTEAFF. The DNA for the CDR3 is TGTGCCAGCACCGTGGGGGGGCCTCGGACTGAAGCTTTCTTT.

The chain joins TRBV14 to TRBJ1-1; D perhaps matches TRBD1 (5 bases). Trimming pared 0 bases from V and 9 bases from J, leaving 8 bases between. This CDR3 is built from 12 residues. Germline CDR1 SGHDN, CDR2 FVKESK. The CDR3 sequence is CASSQERDQAFF. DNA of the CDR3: TGTGCCAGCAGCCAAGAAAGGGACCAAGCTTTCTTT.

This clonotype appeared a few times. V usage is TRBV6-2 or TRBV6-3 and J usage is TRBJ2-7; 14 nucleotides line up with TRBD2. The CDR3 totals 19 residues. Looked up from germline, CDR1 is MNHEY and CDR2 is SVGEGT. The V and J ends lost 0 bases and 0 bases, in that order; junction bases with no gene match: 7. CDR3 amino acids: CASSYSGLAGGQFSYEQYF. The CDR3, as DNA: TGTGCCAGCAGTTACTCTGGACTAGCGGGAGGCCAATTCTCCTACGAGCAGTACTTC.

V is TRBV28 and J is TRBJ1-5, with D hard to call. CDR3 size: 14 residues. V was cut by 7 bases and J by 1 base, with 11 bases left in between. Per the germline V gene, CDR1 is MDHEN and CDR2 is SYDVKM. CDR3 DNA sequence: TGTGCCAGCACGCGGCTCCCAAGCAATCAGCCCCAGCATTTT. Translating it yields CASTRLPSNQPQHF.

The CDR3 nucleotides are TGTGCCAGCAGCTTCGGACCAAGGGTGGAGACCCAGTACTTC. Its translation is CASSFGPRVETQYF. The chain recombines TRBV7-2 with TRBJ2-5; D is unclear. V dropped 3 bases and J dropped 5 bases, with 13 bases sitting between them. The germline gives CDR1 SGHTA, CDR2 FQGNSA. This CDR3 has 14 amino acids.

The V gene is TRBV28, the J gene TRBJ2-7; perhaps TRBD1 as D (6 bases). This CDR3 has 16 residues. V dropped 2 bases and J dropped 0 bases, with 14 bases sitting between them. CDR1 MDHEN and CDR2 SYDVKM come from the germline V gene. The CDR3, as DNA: TGTGCCAGCAGTTTAAGAGGACAGCGATTCTCCTACGAGCAGTACTTC. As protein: CASSLRGQRFSYEQYF.

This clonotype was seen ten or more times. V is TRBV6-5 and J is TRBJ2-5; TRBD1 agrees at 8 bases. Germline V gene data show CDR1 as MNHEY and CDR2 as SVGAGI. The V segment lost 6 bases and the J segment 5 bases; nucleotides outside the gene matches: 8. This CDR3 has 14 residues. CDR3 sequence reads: CASRRTGTVETQYF. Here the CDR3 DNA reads TGTGCCAGCAGACGGACAGGGACCGTCGAGACCCAGTACTTC.

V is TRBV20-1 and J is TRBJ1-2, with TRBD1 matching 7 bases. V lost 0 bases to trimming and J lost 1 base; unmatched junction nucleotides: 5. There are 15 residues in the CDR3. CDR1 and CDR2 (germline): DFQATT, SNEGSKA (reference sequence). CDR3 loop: CSARDLDRFNYGYTF. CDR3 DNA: TGCAGTGCTAGAGATCTGGACAGGTTTAACTATGGCTACACCTTC.

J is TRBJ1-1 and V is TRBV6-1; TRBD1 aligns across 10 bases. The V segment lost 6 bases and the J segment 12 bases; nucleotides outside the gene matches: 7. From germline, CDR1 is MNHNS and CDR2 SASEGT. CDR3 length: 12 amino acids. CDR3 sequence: CASRTGQGLTFF. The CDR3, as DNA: TGTGCCAGCAGGACGGGACAGGGGTTGACTTTCTTT.